The clone carrying this TCR beta chain was seen more than once but under ten times. Antigen specificity is unknown. The source of the sample is a study of cytomegalovirus exposure and HLA in healthy donors. Study-wide context: An early release of data contained some 80 million unique TCRs, which came from HLA-typed donors. Most donors, 70% to 85% of 398 genotyped, fell in the Caucasian-associated ancestry cluster.

The V and J ends lost 6 bases and 4 bases respectively, with 16 bases between them. Looked up from germline, CDR1 is SGHKS and CDR2 is YYEKEE (reference sequence). The CDR3 totals 15 residues. Study-level points and caveats: In vitro assays verified that three CMV-associated chains recognized CMV antigens specifically.

The PCR contained 60 Vbeta and 13 Jbeta primers. Repertoires were generated with immunoSEQ multiplex PCR, while TCRdb's copy carries only in-frame clones and drops some. The sample shows some 200,000 clones, about 81% of them seen only once. The source of this sequence is a woman aged 18 to 35 in good health and CMV-seronegative. V is TRBV5-5 and J is TRBJ2-2; D may be TRBD1 (5 bases). Sequencing input: PBMCs. The DNA for the CDR3 is TGTGCCAGCACCCGGACACCCCCTGTCACCGGGGAGCTGTTTTTT. This encodes CASTRTPPVTGELFF. Combining the CDR3 with reference TRBV5-5 and TRBJ2-2 gives the whole variable domain DAGVTQSPTHLIKTRGQQVTLRCSPISGHKSVSWYQQVLGQGPQFIFQYYEKEERGRGNFPDRFSARQFPNYSSELNVNALLLGDSALYLCASTRTPPVTGELFFGEGSRLTVL.